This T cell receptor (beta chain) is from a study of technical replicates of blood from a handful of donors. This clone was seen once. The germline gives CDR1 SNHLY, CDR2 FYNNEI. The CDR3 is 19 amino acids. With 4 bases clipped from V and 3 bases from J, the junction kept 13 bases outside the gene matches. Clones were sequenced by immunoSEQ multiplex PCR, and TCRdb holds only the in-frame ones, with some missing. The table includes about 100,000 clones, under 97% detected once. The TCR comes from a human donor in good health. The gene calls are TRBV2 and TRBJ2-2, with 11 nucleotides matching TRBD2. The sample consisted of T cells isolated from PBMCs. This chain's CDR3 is CASSVTPLTSGIHTGELFF. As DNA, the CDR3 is TGTGCCAGCAGTGTCACGCCTCTGACTAGCGGGATTCACACCGGGGAGCTGTTTTTT.